This is a list of T cell receptor beta chains from one sample in a study of control samples from healthy donors and cancer patients. Clones were sequenced by immunoSEQ multiplex PCR, and TCRdb holds only the in-frame ones, with some missing. The sample includes around 130,000 clones, about 95% seen only once; the top ten take 3.6%. The sequenced sample was blood. Receptors were obtained from a man aged 25-40 years in good health. CDR3s include the opening cysteine and the closing phenylalanine or tryptophan. A D gene is named only where the DNA matches it firmly. Clone size appears in some rows only: once, few, many, or a class for an expanded clone.

J	D	V	size	CDR3	DNA
TRBJ1-6	-	TRBV29-1	-	CSVGVSYNSPLHF	TGCAGCGTTGGGGTCAGCTATAATTCACCCCTCCACTTT
TRBJ1-3	-	TRBV5-6	-	CASSLWQDPAGNTIYF	TGTGCCAGCAGCTTGTGGCAGGATCCTGCTGGAAACACCATATATTTT
TRBJ2-7	-	TRBV28	-	CASIPAELVRTGEQYF	TGTGCCAGCATCCCGGCCGAGTTGGTTAGGACGGGGGAGCAGTACTTC
TRBJ1-4	-	TRBV19	few	CASPLIGNEKLFF	TGTGCCAGTCCTCTGATTGGTAATGAAAAACTGTTTTTT
TRBJ1-1	-	TRBV6-2/TRBV6-3	-	CASSYQGWTEAFF	TGTGCCAGCAGTTACCAGGGATGGACTGAAGCTTTCTTT
TRBJ2-7	-	TRBV2	-	CASNGGPTYEQYF	TGTGCCAGCAACGGCGGGCCGACCTACGAGCAGTACTTC
TRBJ2-5	TRBD1	TRBV5-8	-	CASSSDRTPQETQYF	TGTGCCAGCAGCTCGGACAGGACGCCTCAAGAGACCCAGTACTTC
TRBJ1-2	TRBD1	TRBV18	-	CASSRTGQGDGYTF	TGTGCCAGCTCACGAACGGGACAGGGGGATGGCTACACCTTC
TRBJ1-2	TRBD1	TRBV13	-	CASSPEGQVYGYTF	TGTGCCAGCAGCCCAGAGGGACAGGTCTATGGCTACACCTTC
TRBJ2-1	-	TRBV6-5	-	CASSRHGDEQFF	TGTGCCAGCAGCAGACACGGGGATGAGCAGTTCTTC
TRBJ1-3	-	TRBV6-5	-	CASSYEPNSGNTIYF	TGTGCCAGCAGTTACGAGCCTAACTCTGGAAACACCATATATTTT
TRBJ1-1	-	TRBV5-5	-	CASSSMTGTEAFF	TGTGCCAGCAGCTCAATGACAGGTACTGAAGCTTTCTTT
TRBJ2-7	TRBD1	TRBV18	-	CASSPRGQGYEQYF	TGTGCCAGCTCACCCAGGGGGCAAGGATACGAGCAGTACTTC
TRBJ2-7	-	TRBV30	-	CAWSNSREEYF	TGTGCCTGGAGTAATTCTAGAGAAGAGTACTTC
TRBJ2-7	-	TRBV13	-	CASSLGRGSYYEQYF	TGTGCCAGCAGCTTAGGCCGGGGGTCATACTACGAGCAGTACTTC
TRBJ1-4	-	TRBV5-1	-	CASSLGGAGEKLFF	TGCGCCAGCAGCTTGGGGGGAGCGGGTGAAAAACTGTTTTTT
TRBJ1-1	-	TRBV20-1	-	CSARDRPEAFF	TGCAGTGCTAGAGATAGGCCGGAAGCTTTCTTT